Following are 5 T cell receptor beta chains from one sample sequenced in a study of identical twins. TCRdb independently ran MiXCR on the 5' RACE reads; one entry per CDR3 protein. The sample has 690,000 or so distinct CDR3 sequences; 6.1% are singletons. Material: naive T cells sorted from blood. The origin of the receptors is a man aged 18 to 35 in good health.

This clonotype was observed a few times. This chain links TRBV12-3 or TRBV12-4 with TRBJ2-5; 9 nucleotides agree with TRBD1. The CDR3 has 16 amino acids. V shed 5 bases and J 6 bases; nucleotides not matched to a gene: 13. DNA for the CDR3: TGTGCCAGCAGTGCCCCTCCGGGACAGGGAGGGAAGACCCAGTACTTC. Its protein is CASSAPPGQGGKTQYF.

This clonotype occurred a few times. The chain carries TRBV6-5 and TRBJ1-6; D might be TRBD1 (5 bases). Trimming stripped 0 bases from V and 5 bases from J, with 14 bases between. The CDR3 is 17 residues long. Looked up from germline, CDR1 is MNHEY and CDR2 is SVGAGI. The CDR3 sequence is CASSYSLGGKNNSPLHF. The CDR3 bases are TGTGCCAGCAGTTACTCCCTCGGGGGGAAAAATAATTCACCCCTCCACTTT.

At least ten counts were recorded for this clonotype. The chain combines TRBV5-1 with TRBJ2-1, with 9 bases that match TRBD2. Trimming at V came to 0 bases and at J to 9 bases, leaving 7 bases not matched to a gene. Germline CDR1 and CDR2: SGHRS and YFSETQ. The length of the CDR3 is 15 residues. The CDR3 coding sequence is TGCGCCAGCAGCTTGGGATTAGCGGGAGCTCCTGAGCAGTTCTTC. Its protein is CASSLGLAGAPEQFF. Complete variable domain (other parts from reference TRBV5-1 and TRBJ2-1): KAGVTQTPRYLIKTRGQQVTLSCSPISGHRSVSWYQQTPGQGLQFLFEYFSETQRNKGNFPGRFSGRQFSNSRSEMNVSTLELGDSALYLCASSLGLAGAPEQFFGPGTRLTVL.

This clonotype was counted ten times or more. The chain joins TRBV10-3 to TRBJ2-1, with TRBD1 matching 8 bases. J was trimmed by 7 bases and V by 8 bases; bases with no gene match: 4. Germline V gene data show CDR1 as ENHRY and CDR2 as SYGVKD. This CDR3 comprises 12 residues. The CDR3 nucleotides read TGTGCCATCCGGGACAGGATAAATGAGCAGTTCTTC. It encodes CAIRDRINEQFF.

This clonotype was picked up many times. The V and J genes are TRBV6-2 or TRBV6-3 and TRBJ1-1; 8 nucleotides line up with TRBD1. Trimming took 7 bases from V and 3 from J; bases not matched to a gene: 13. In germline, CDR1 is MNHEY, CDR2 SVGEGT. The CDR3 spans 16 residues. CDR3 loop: CASTDARGLLDTEAFF. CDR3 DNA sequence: TGTGCCAGCACCGATGCCAGGGGGCTTTTGGACACTGAAGCTTTCTTT.